Listed below are T cell receptor beta chains from one sample, sequenced in a study of blood T cell repertoires in COVID-19. TCRdb keeps only in-frame clones here, not all; method: immunoSEQ multiplex PCR. This table has 70,000 or so clones, approximately 86% appearing once. The sequenced material came from peripheral blood. The receptors derive from a man between 65 and 85 years old with active COVID-19. The CDR3 runs from the conserved cysteine through the conserved F or W. Fields, in order: J gene, D gene, V gene, CDR3 DNA, CDR3 protein. The D gene is left open where the match is weak.

j_gene: TRBJ1-2
d_gene: TRBD1
v_gene: TRBV4-2
CDR3nt: TGTGCCAGCAGCCAAGATGGGGCCCGGGACAGGGGGGAGGGCTACACCTTC
CDR3aa: CASSQDGARDRGEGYTF

j_gene: TRBJ1-1
d_gene: NA
v_gene: TRBV30
CDR3nt: TGTGCCTGGGGGACATCCCCCGCCGCGGGGACTGAAGCTTTCTTT
CDR3aa: CAWGTSPAAGTEAFF

j_gene: TRBJ2-7
d_gene: TRBD2
v_gene: TRBV24-1
CDR3nt: TGTGCCACCATTCTGAGACTAGCGGGGGTCATTACCTACGAGCAGTACTTC
CDR3aa: CATILRLAGVITYEQYF

j_gene: TRBJ1-2
d_gene: NA
v_gene: TRBV10-3
CDR3nt: TGTGCCATCAGTGACGAGACAGGCCGACCCGCCGCCGGCTACACCTTC
CDR3aa: CAISDETGRPAAGYTF

j_gene: TRBJ2-7
d_gene: TRBD1
v_gene: TRBV6-6
CDR3nt: TGTGCCAGCAGCCAACCGGGACAGGGGTTCGAAGAGCAGTACTTC
CDR3aa: CASSQPGQGFEEQYF

j_gene: TRBJ2-7
d_gene: TRBD2
v_gene: TRBV5-5
CDR3nt: TGTGCCAGCAGCTTGGAGGGCGGACTAGCGGGGATGGGCTACGAGCAGTACTTC
CDR3aa: CASSLEGGLAGMGYEQYF

j_gene: TRBJ2-2
d_gene: TRBD2
v_gene: TRBV7-2
CDR3nt: TGTGCCAGCAGCTTAGCCCCCCCGACTAGCGGGAGGGCCGGGGAGCTGTTTTTT
CDR3aa: CASSLAPPTSGRAGELFF

j_gene: TRBJ2-1
d_gene: TRBD1
v_gene: TRBV5-6
CDR3nt: TGTGCCAGCAGCACGGCCGGGACAGGCTACAATGAGCAGTTCTTC
CDR3aa: CASSTAGTGYNEQFF

j_gene: TRBJ2-1
d_gene: NA
v_gene: TRBV5-1
CDR3nt: TGCGCCAGCAGCTTGGACCCTAGGGAGGGGGATAAGGGTCCTCTTTTAAATGAGCAGTTCTTC
CDR3aa: CASSLDPREGDKGPLLNEQFF

j_gene: TRBJ2-5
d_gene: TRBD2
v_gene: TRBV10-2
CDR3nt: TGCGCCAGCAGTGCCTCCACGGGGGGGGAGACCCAGTACTTC
CDR3aa: CASSASTGGETQYF

j_gene: TRBJ1-3
d_gene: NA
v_gene: TRBV6-5
CDR3nt: TGTGCCAGCAGTCGTCGGGACACAGGAGGAAACACCATATATTTT
CDR3aa: CASSRRDTGGNTIYF

j_gene: TRBJ1-1
d_gene: NA
v_gene: TRBV5-6
CDR3nt: TGTGCCAGCAGCTCCGGACGGGGTCGAGGAGCTTTCTTT
CDR3aa: CASSSGRGRGAFF

j_gene: TRBJ1-3
d_gene: NA
v_gene: TRBV2
CDR3nt: TGTGCCAGCAGGGATCAACAGGGCCTCGCTGGAAACACCATATATTTT
CDR3aa: CASRDQQGLAGNTIYF

j_gene: TRBJ2-1
d_gene: NA
v_gene: TRBV30
CDR3nt: TGTGCCTGGAAAAGAGACAATGAGCAGTTCTTC
CDR3aa: CAWKRDNEQFF

j_gene: TRBJ1-3
d_gene: NA
v_gene: TRBV6-1
CDR3nt: TGTGCCAGCAGTGAAAGGGGCAGAAACACCATATATTTT
CDR3aa: CASSERGRNTIYF

j_gene: TRBJ2-1
d_gene: NA
v_gene: TRBV7-3
CDR3nt: TGTGCCAGCAGCCCAGCCCTAGGGACACTCACGGGCAATGAGCAGTTCTTC
CDR3aa: CASSPALGTLTGNEQFF

j_gene: TRBJ2-1
d_gene: TRBD2
v_gene: TRBV19
CDR3nt: TGTGCCAGCGGACTAGCGGGCCTAAATGAGCAGTTCTTC
CDR3aa: CASGLAGLNEQFF

j_gene: TRBJ2-7
d_gene: NA
v_gene: TRBV30
CDR3nt: TGTGCCTCAGGGGATTACGAGCAGTACTTC
CDR3aa: CASGDYEQYF

j_gene: TRBJ1-4
d_gene: TRBD1
v_gene: TRBV18
CDR3nt: TGTGCCAGCTCACAGGTGCCCCAGGGGGGCCTTAATGAAAAACTGTTTTTT
CDR3aa: CASSQVPQGGLNEKLFF

j_gene: TRBJ2-1
d_gene: TRBD2
v_gene: TRBV29-1
CDR3nt: TGCAGCGTTGAAGATCGGTGGCGGGAGGGTGAGCAGTTCTTC
CDR3aa: CSVEDRWREGEQFF

j_gene: TRBJ2-1
d_gene: TRBD1
v_gene: TRBV5-1
CDR3nt: TGCGCCAGCAGCTTGGCGACAGGGTCCTACAATGAGCAGTTCTTC
CDR3aa: CASSLATGSYNEQFF

j_gene: TRBJ2-7
d_gene: TRBD2
v_gene: TRBV4-3
CDR3nt: TGCGCCAGCAGCCAAGGTCGGGGCGGGAGGTACGAGCAGTACTTC
CDR3aa: CASSQGRGGRYEQYF